This entry lists 32 T cell receptor beta chains sequenced from one sample in a study of graft-versus-host responses after intestinal transplantation. Profiled with immunoSEQ multiplex PCR; TCRdb holds only in-frame clones, not every one. The sample holds 40,000 to 55,000 clones, about 91% seen once. Source: PBMCs, taken 524 days after transplant. The origin of the receptors is a human patient who received an intestinal transplant, so some T cells may come from the graft donor.

The rearrangement joins TRBV6-6 to TRBJ2-7; a possible D gene is TRBD2 (6 bases). The CDR3 totals 14 residues. Trimming removed 1 base from V and 2 bases from J, with 9 bases in between. Germline CDR1 and CDR2: MNHNY and SVGAGI (reference sequence). CDR3 in amino acids: CASSYYGGPYEQYF. The CDR3 bases are TGTGCCAGCAGTTACTACGGGGGTCCCTACGAGCAGTACTTC.

The genes are TRBV4-2 and TRBJ2-7; 9 positions match TRBD2. This CDR3 has 13 residues. Trimming cost V 8 bases and J 6 bases; bases outside gene matches: 8. Germline values: CDR1 LGHNA, CDR2 YNFKEQ. The CDR3 nucleotides read TGTGCCAGCGGTGGCGCGGGAGGGGTCGAGCAGTACTTC. This translates into CASGGAGGVEQYF.

This chain joins TRBV28 and TRBJ1-3; maybe TRBD1 (5 bases). Trimming pared 5 bases from V and 13 bases from J, leaving 24 bases between. CDR3 length equals 15 residues. Germline CDR1 MDHEN, CDR2 SYDVKM. The CDR3 sequence: CASSTPTVLGESIYF. CDR3 in DNA: TGTGCCAGCAGTACACCGACAGTTTTAGGGGAGTCGATATATTTT.

The V gene is TRBV7-2, the J gene TRBJ2-7; 7 bases fit TRBD1. The trim removed 5 bases at V and 5 bases at J, leaving 15 bases unmatched. This CDR3 contains 16 residues. Germline V gene sequence: CDR1 SGHTA, CDR2 FQGNSA. This CDR3 reads CASSPHPNRGWDEQYF. Written as DNA, the CDR3 is TGTGCCAGCAGCCCCCACCCCAACAGGGGCTGGGACGAGCAGTACTTC.

The V and J genes are TRBV10-3 and TRBJ2-3, with D possibly being TRBD2 (5 bases). Between the trimmed V and J ends, which lost 6 bases and 0 bases, there was a span of 7 bases. Germline CDR1 reads ENHRY; CDR2 reads SYGVKD. The CDR3 runs to 13 residues. CDR3 sequence: CAIREVSTDTQYF. CDR3 DNA: TGTGCCATCAGGGAGGTCAGCACAGATACGCAGTATTTT.

This chain joins TRBV11-2 and TRBJ2-1, with D unresolved. CDR3 length: 10 residues. V shed 6 bases and J shed 4 bases, with 1 base lying between them. Germline-derived CDR1 and CDR2 are SGHAT and FQNNGV. CDR3 region: CASSYNEQFF. Written as DNA, the CDR3 is TGTGCCAGCAGTTACAATGAGCAGTTCTTC.

The chain joins TRBV5-6 to TRBJ2-5; D remains ambiguous. The CDR3 has 13 residues. Germline V gives CDR1 SGHDT, CDR2 YYEEEE. V shed 0 bases and J shed 13 bases, with 16 bases lying between them. CDR3 nucleotide sequence: TGTGCCAGCAGCTTGGCCCTGGCAGTAGACGGGTACTTC. Translation: CASSLALAVDGYF.

The gene calls are TRBV5-4 and TRBJ1-3, with TRBD1 matching 7 bases. J was trimmed by 0 bases and V by 4 bases; bases with no gene match: 7. The germline V gene has CDR1 SGHNT and CDR2 YYREEE (reference sequence). The length of the CDR3 is 16 residues. The CDR3 spells CASSQPGTVSGNTIYF. CDR3 sequence (DNA): TGTGCCAGCAGCCAACCAGGGACAGTCTCTGGAAACACCATATATTTT.

The chain uses TRBV5-1 and TRBJ2-7; 12 positions agree with TRBD2. Germline lookup yields CDR1 SGHRS and CDR2 YFSETQ. V lost 4 bases and J lost 4; bases outside the gene matches: 15. The CDR3 sequence is 18 residues long. The CDR3 DNA sequence: TGCGCCAGCAGCCCTGGAGTGGCTAGCGGGAGGGCCGGGTACGAGCAGTACTTC. It encodes CASSPGVASGRAGYEQYF.

The chain combines TRBV5-5 with TRBJ1-2; a weak D match, TRBD1 (5 bases). Germline loops: CDR1 SGHKS, CDR2 YYEKEE (reference sequence). CDR3 length: 14 amino acids. The V end lost 3 bases, the J end lost 5 bases, and 14 bases lay between the germline ends. CDR3 bases: TGTGCCAGCAGCTCAACAGTAGGGGTTTATGGCTACACCTTC. Its translation: CASSSTVGVYGYTF.

This sequence joins TRBV4-3 and TRBJ2-7, with D possibly TRBD1 on 6 matching bases. Germline lookup yields CDR1 LGHNA and CDR2 YSLEER. V lost 0 bases and J lost 5, with 14 bases in between. The CDR3 loop spans 15 amino acids. The CDR3 protein is CASSQDRRGSDEQYF. CDR3 coding DNA: TGCGCCAGCAGCCAAGATCGAAGGGGGTCCGACGAGCAGTACTTC.

The V gene is TRBV28, the J gene TRBJ2-7; the match to TRBD1 covers 9 bases. Trimming took 5 bases from V and 5 from J; bases not matched to a gene: 13. Germline V gives CDR1 MDHEN, CDR2 SYDVKM. The CDR3 extends over 16 amino acids. This chain's CDR3 is CASSISFRDRDDEQYF. DNA of the CDR3: TGTGCCAGCAGTATCTCCTTCCGGGACAGGGACGACGAGCAGTACTTC.

The V call is TRBV6-6, the J call TRBJ1-4; 8 nucleotides line up with TRBD1. In germline, CDR1 is MNHNY, CDR2 SVGAGI (reference sequence). CDR3 length equals 13 residues. With 7 bases clipped from V and 8 bases from J, the junction kept 6 bases outside the gene matches. The CDR3 here is CASTSGQGEKLFF. The DNA of the CDR3 is TGTGCCAGCACCTCTGGACAGGGAGAAAAACTGTTTTTT.

The J gene is TRBJ1-3, the V gene TRBV6-1, with D possibly TRBD1 on 5 matching bases. Germline assignment: CDR1 MNHNS and CDR2 SASEGT. V shed 0 bases and J shed 1 base, with 13 bases lying between them. This CDR3 has 17 residues. The CDR3 region has the DNA TGTGCCAGCAGTGAAGCGCGCGCAGGGAAGTCTGGAAACACCATATATTTT. Residues: CASSEARAGKSGNTIYF.

The rearrangement uses TRBV27 and TRBJ2-1, with D perhaps matching TRBD1 or TRBD2 (5 bases each). CDR3 size: 16 residues. V dropped 2 bases and J dropped 3 bases, with 14 bases sitting between them. The germline V gene has CDR1 MNHEY and CDR2 SMNVEV (reference sequence). Here the CDR3 reads CASSLLGDGLYNEQFF. CDR3 nucleotides: TGTGCCAGCAGTTTACTTGGGGACGGTCTCTACAATGAGCAGTTCTTC.

V is TRBV5-4 and J is TRBJ2-1; D unresolved. V dropped 4 bases and J dropped 3 bases, with 5 bases sitting between them. From germline, CDR1 is SGHNT and CDR2 YYREEE (reference sequence). The CDR3 covers 12 residues. In DNA, the CDR3 is TGTGCCAGCAGCCCTAACTACAATGAGCAGTTCTTC. Protein product: CASSPNYNEQFF.

The chain is built from TRBV19 and TRBJ2-2, with 11 bases identical to TRBD1. V shed 8 bases, J shed 8 bases, and the junction held 13 bases outside the gene matches. The CDR3 has 16 residues. Germline-derived CDR1 and CDR2 are LNHDA and SQIVND (reference sequence). The CDR3 region is CASRTDRGRLWGELFF. DNA for the CDR3: TGTGCCAGTCGCACGGACAGGGGGCGGCTATGGGGGGAGCTGTTTTTT.

This chain uses TRBV6-1 with TRBJ2-3; tentative D call: TRBD2 (5 bases). The germline gives CDR1 MNHNS, CDR2 SASEGT. V was trimmed by 6 bases and J by 2 bases, leaving 12 bases between them. This CDR3 has 14 residues. The chain's CDR3 is CASRTTGNTDTQYF. Written as DNA, the CDR3 is TGTGCCAGCAGGACTACGGGAAACACAGATACGCAGTATTTT.

The chain recombines TRBV10-3 with TRBJ1-3, with TRBD1 identical over 7 bases. Germline V gene lookup returns CDR1 ENHRY and CDR2 SYGVKD. This CDR3 has 15 amino acids. The trim removed 6 bases at V and 1 base at J, leaving 6 bases unmatched. The CDR3 spells CAIRSTGVSGNTIYF. DNA of the CDR3: TGTGCCATCAGGTCAACAGGGGTTTCTGGAAACACCATATATTTT.

The V gene is TRBV10-3, the J gene TRBJ2-5; 15 nucleotides agree with TRBD2. Germline-derived CDR1 and CDR2 are ENHRY and SYGVKD. CDR3 length: 17 residues. The junction had 7 bases not matched to a gene; V was cut back by 3 bases and J by 5 bases. The CDR3 DNA sequence: TGTGCCATCAGTGATCCGGGACTAGCGGGAGGAGGGGAGACCCAGTACTTC. The encoded protein is CAISDPGLAGGGETQYF.

J is TRBJ2-3 and V is TRBV6-6; D perhaps matches TRBD2 (6 bases). There are 16 residues in the CDR3. CDR1 and CDR2 from the germline V gene are MNHNY and SVGAGI (reference sequence). Trimming took 2 bases from V and 3 from J, leaving 15 bases between them. The CDR3 is CASSYDREIVTDTQYF. In nucleotides, the CDR3 is TGTGCCAGCAGTTACGATCGGGAGATTGTGACAGATACGCAGTATTTT.

There are a few counts of this clone. V usage is TRBV11-3 and J usage is TRBJ2-3; D gene uncertain. CDR1 is SGHNT, CDR2 YENEEA, per germline. V was pared by 3 bases and J by 4 bases, with 5 bases between. CDR3 length: 12 residues. CDR3 loop: CASSLSADTQYF. CDR3 DNA sequence: TGTGCCAGCAGCTTGTCTGCAGATACGCAGTATTTT.

This chain joins TRBV9 and TRBJ1-1; D uncertain. This CDR3 region has 17 residues. Germline values: CDR1 SGDLS, CDR2 YYNGEE. V was cut by 3 bases and J by 1 base, with 19 bases left in between. The CDR3 loop is CASSEPSAGMRNTEAFF. In nucleotides, the CDR3 is TGTGCCAGCAGCGAGCCGTCGGCGGGGATGAGGAACACTGAAGCTTTCTTT.

A word on this clone: Additional DNA sequences in this sample encode the identical CDR3. The chain carries TRBV18 and TRBJ2-3; no clear D gene. The germline V and J ends were trimmed by 0 bases and 2 bases, with 3 bases remaining between them. This CDR3 spans 13 amino acids. The germline V gene encodes CDR1 KGHSH and CDR2 LQKENI. In DNA form, the CDR3 reads TGTGCCAGCTCACCACCTATCACAGATACGCAGTATTTT. Protein product: CASSPPITDTQYF.

This chain's CDR3 is CASSLKAGPYEQYF. CDR3 nucleotides: TGTGCCAGCAGCTTAAAGGCAGGGCCCTACGAGCAGTACTTC. The V call is TRBV7-2, the J call TRBJ2-7, with a weak D call TRBD1 (5 bases). The CDR3 totals 14 residues. The germline V gene has CDR1 SGHTA and CDR2 FQGNSA. With 2 bases removed from V and 2 bases from J, the gap between germline ends came to 10 bases.

The V gene is TRBV29-1, the J gene TRBJ2-3; 11 bases align to TRBD2. The germline gives CDR1 SQVTM, CDR2 ANQGSEA. The trim removed 7 bases at V and 3 bases at J, leaving 3 bases unmatched. This CDR3 contains 13 residues. In DNA, the CDR3 is TGCAGCGCTACTAGCGGGGGAACAGATACGCAGTATTTT. Amino acids: CSATSGGTDTQYF.

The gene calls are TRBV28 and TRBJ2-5; D is unresolved. This CDR3 spans 16 amino acids. V was shortened by 5 bases and J by 1 base, with 17 bases between the two germline ends. Germline V lookup: CDR1 MDHEN, CDR2 SYDVKM. CDR3 sequence (DNA): TGTGCCAGCAGTCCTCGACGGCTATTTCTCCAAGAGACCCAGTACTTC. Protein: CASSPRRLFLQETQYF.

CDR3 amino acids: CSVGTSARGELFF. The CDR3 DNA reads as TGCAGCGTCGGGACTAGCGCGAGGGGGGAGCTGTTTTTT. V usage is TRBV29-1 and J usage is TRBJ2-2; 10 bases agree with TRBD2. Germline trimming cut 6 bases from V and 8 bases from J; bases unmatched to any gene: 6. The CDR3 loop spans 13 amino acids. Germline assignment: CDR1 SQVTM and CDR2 ANQGSEA.

Turning to this clone: The junction shows a germline mismatch at one end, possibly a read error. This rearrangement joins TRBV25-1 to TRBJ2-1; D is uncertain. The CDR3 runs to 16 residues. Germline lookup yields CDR1 MGHDK and CDR2 SYGVNS. CDR3 protein: CASSEYTDPRYSEQFF. The CDR3 coding sequence is TGTGCCAGCAGTGAATATACTGACCCCAGATACAGTGAGCAGTTCTTC.

CDR3 region: CASSPGVGRDQYNEQFF. Written as DNA, the CDR3 is TGTGCCAGCAGCCCAGGGGTGGGGCGGGATCAATACAATGAGCAGTTCTTC. This rearrangement joins TRBV7-9 to TRBJ2-1, with D perhaps given as TRBD1 or TRBD2 (6 bases each). This CDR3 comprises 17 residues. Germline V gene sequence: CDR1 SEHNR, CDR2 FQNEAQ (reference sequence). V lost 5 bases and J 4 bases, leaving 21 bases between the germline ends.

The V gene is TRBV9, the J gene TRBJ2-7; D may correspond to TRBD1 or TRBD2 (6 bases each). The germline V gene has CDR1 SGDLS and CDR2 YYNGEE. Trimming took off 0 bases at V and 0 bases at J, with 7 bases between the two ends. The CDR3 has 14 residues. The CDR3 DNA reads as TGTGCCAGCAGCGTAGCGGGGGCCTCCTACGAGCAGTACTTC. Its protein product is CASSVAGASYEQYF.

Turning to this clone: Mismatch with germline at one junction end may stem from a read error. The genes are TRBV30 and TRBJ2-7, with no clear D. The germline V gene has CDR1 GTSNPN and CDR2 SVGIG (reference sequence). The length of the CDR3 is 14 residues. CDR3: CAWSVRSAATLFLF. CDR3 nucleotide sequence: TGTGCCTGGAGTGTACGGTCGGCAGCAACTTTATTCCTCTTC.